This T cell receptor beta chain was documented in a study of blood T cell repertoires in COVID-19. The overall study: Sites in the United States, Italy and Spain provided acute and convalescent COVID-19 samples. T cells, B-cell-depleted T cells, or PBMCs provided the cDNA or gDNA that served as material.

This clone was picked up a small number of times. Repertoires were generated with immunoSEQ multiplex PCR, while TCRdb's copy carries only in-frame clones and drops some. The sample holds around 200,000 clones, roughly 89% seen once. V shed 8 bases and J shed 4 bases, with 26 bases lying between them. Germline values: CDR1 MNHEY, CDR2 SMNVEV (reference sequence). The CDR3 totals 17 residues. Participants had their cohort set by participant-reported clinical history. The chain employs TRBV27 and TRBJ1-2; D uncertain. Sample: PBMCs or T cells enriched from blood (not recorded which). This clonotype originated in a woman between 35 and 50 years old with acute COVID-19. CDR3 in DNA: TGTGCCAGCCTCACCGAACACGGGATCGCCACGGCCTATGGCTACACCTTC. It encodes CASLTEHGIATAYGYTF.